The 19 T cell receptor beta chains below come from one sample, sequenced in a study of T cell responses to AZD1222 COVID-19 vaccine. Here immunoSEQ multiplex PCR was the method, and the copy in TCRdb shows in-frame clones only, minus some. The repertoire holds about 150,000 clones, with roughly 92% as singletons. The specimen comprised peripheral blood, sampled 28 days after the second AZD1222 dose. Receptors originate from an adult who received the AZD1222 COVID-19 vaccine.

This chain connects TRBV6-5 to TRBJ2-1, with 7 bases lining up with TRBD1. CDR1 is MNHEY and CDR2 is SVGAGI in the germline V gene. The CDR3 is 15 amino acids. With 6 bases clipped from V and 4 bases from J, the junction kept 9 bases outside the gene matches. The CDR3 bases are TGTGCCAGCAGACCAGACAGGGACACTTACAATGAGCAGTTCTTC. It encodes CASRPDRDTYNEQFF.

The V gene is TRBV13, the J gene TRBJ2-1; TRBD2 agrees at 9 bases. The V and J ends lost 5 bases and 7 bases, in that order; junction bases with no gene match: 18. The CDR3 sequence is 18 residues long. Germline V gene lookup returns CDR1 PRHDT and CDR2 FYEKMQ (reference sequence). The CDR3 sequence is CASSPRTGGRARANEQFF. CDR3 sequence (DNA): TGTGCCAGCAGCCCCCGTACCGGCGGGAGGGCCCGGGCAAATGAGCAGTTCTTC.

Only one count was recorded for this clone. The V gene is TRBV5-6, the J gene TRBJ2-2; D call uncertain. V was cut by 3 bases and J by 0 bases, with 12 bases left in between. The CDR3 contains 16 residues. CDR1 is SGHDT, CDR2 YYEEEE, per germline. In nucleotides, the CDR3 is TGTGCCAGCAGCTCCCGGATGTGGGCGAACACCGGGGAGCTGTTTTTT. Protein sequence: CASSSRMWANTGELFF.

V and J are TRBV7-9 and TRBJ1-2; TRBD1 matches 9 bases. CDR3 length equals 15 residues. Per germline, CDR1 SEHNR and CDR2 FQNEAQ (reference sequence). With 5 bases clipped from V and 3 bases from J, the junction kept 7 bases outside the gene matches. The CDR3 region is CASSLPGQGYYGYTF. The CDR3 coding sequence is TGTGCCAGCAGCCTGCCCGGACAGGGGTACTATGGCTACACCTTC.

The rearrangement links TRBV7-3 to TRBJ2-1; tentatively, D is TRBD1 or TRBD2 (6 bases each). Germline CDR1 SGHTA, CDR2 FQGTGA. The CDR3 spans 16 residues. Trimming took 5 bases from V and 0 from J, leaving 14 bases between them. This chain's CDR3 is CASSPPGGSSYNEQFF. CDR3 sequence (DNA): TGTGCCAGCAGCCCTCCCGGGGGCAGCTCCTACAATGAGCAGTTCTTC.

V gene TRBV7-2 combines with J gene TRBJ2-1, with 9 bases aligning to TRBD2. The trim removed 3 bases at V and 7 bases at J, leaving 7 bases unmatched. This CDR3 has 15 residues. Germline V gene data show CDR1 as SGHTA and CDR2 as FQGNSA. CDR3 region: CASSFRGRAGNEQFF. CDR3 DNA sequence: TGTGCCAGCAGCTTTCGCGGGAGGGCCGGTAATGAGCAGTTCTTC.

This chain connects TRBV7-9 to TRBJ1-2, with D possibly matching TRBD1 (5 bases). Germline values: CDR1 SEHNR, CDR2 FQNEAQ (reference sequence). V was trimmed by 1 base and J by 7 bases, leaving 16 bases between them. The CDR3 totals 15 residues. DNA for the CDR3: TGTGCCAGCAGCTTAGACGGGGACCCGTGGGGTGGCTACACCTTC. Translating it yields CASSLDGDPWGGYTF.

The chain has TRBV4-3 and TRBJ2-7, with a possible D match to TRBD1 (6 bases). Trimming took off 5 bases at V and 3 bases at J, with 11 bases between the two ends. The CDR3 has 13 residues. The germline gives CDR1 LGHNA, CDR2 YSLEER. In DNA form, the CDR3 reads TGCGCCAGCAGCTCGGGACAAGACTACGAGCAGTACTTC. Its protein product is CASSSGQDYEQYF.

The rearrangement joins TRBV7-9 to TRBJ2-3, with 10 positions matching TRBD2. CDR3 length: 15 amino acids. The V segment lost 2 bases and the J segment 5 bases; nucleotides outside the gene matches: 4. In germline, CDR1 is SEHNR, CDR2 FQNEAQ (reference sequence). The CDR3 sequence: CASSLTSGTGDTQYF. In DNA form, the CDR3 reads TGTGCCAGCAGCTTAACTAGCGGGACGGGAGATACGCAGTATTTT.

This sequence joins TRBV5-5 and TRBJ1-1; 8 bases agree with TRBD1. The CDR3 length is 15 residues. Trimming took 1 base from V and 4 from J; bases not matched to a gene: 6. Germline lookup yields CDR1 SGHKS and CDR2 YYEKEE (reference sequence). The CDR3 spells CASSLLGQGFTEAFF. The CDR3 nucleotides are TGTGCCAGCAGCTTGCTTGGACAGGGTTTCACTGAAGCTTTCTTT.

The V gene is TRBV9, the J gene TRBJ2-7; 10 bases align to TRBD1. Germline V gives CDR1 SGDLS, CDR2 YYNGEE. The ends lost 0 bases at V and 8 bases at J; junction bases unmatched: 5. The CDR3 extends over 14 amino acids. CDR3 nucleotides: TGTGCCAGCAGCGTAGGCGGGACAGGGGAGAAGCAGTACTTC. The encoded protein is CASSVGGTGEKQYF.

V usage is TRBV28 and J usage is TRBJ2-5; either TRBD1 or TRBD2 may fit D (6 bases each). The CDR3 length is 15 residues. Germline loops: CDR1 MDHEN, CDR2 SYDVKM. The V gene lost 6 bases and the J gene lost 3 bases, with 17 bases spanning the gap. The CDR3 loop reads CASSHLGGEEETQYF. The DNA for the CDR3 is TGTGCCAGCAGCCACCTCGGGGGCGAGGAAGAGACCCAGTACTTC.

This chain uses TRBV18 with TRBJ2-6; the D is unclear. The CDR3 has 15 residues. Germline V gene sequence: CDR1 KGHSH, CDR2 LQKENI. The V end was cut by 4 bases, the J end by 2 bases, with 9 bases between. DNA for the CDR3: TGTGCCAGCTCACAAGAGCAAACTGGGGCCAACGTCCTGACTTTC. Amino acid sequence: CASSQEQTGANVLTF.

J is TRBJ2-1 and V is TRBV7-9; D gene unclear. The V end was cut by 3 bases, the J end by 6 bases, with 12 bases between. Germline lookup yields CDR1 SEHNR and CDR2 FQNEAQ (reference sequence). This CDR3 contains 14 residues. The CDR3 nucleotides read TGTGCCAGCAGCTTCACAAGGTACTTCAATGAGCAGTTCTTC. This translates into CASSFTRYFNEQFF.

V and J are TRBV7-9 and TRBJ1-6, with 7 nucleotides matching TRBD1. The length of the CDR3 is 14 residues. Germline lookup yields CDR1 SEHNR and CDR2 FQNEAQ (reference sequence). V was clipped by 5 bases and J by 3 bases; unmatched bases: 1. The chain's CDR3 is CASSRDSYNSPLHF. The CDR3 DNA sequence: TGTGCCAGCAGCAGGGACAGCTATAATTCACCCCTCCACTTT.

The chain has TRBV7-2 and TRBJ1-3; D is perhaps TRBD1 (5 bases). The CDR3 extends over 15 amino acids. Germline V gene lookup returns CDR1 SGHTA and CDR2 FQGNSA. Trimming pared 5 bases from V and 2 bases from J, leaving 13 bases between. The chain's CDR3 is CASSPLPGAGNTIYF. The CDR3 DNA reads TGTGCCAGCAGCCCACTCCCGGGGGCTGGAAACACCATATATTTT.

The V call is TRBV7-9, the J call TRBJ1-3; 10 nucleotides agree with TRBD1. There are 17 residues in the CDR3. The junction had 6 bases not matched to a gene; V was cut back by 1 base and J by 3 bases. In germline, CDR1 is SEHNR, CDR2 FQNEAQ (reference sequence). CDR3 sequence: CASSLDADRGSGNTIYF. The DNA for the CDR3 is TGTGCCAGCAGCTTAGACGCGGACAGGGGGAGTGGAAACACCATATATTTT.

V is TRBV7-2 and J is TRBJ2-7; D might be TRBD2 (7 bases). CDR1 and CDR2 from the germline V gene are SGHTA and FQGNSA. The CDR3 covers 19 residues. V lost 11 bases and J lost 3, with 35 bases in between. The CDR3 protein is CAVPYWGAHRGGGLYEQYF. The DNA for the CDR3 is TGTGCCGTACCCTACTGGGGGGCCCATAGGGGCGGGGGACTCTACGAGCAGTACTTC.

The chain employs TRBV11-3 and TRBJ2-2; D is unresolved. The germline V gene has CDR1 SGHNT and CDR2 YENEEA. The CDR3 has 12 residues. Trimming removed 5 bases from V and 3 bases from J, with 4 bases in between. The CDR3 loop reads CASSQYTGELFF. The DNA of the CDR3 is TGTGCCAGCAGCCAATACACCGGGGAGCTGTTTTTT.